This TCR beta chain stems from a study of shared clonotypes between healthy human individuals. The germline CDR1 and CDR2 sequences are SEHNR and FQNEAQ (reference sequence). The CDR3 length is 16 residues. V shed 4 bases and J 11 bases; nucleotides not matched to a gene: 16. Generated by immunoSEQ multiplex PCR, the TCRdb table keeps only in-frame clones and is missing some. The sample contains more than 900,000 clones, about 84% of which appear only once. This receptor was taken from a man aged 18 to 30 in good health. Some clones in this sample may be carry-over from other donors' samples. The specimen sequenced was memory CD4+ T cells from PBMCs. Documented subset: CD45RA-negative fraction. V and J are TRBV7-9 and TRBJ2-3; 9 bases map to TRBD2. Written as DNA, the CDR3 is TGTGCCAGCAGCTCGGTCGGCGGGAGGGGTATAGGGATGCAGTATTTT. It codes for CASSSVGGRGIGMQYF. Looking up the rest from reference TRBV7-9 and TRBJ2-3 gives the full variable domain: DTGVSQNPRHKITKRGQNVTFRCDPISEHNRLYWYRQTLGQGPEFLTYFQNEAQLEKSRLLSDRFSAERPKGSFSTLEIQRTEQGDSAMYLCASSSVGGRGIGMQYFGPGTRLTVL.